These T cell receptor beta chains were read from a single sample in a study of shared clonotypes between healthy human individuals. TCRdb's table, derived via immunoSEQ multiplex PCR, lists solely in-frame clones and lacks some. The repertoire holds about 2.2 million clones, with just under 95% as singletons. The material sequenced was naive CD8+ T cells from PBMCs. All receptors come from a man aged 18 to 30 in good health. Some clones in this sample may be carry-over from other donors' samples. CDR3s include the opening cysteine and the closing phenylalanine or tryptophan. D genes are given only for firm matches. Expanded clones are given a class, and other clones once, few, many or no size at all.

d_gene,abundance,v_gene,j_gene,CDR3aa,CDR3nt
.,.,TRBV7-2,TRBJ1-2,CASTHLGLNYGYTF,TGTGCCAGCACCCACCTCGGGTTGAACTATGGCTACACCTTC
.,.,TRBV10-3,TRBJ2-3,CAISDSRTDTQYF,TGTGCCATCAGTGACTCAAGGACAGATACGCAGTATTTT
.,.,TRBV4-3,TRBJ2-2,CASSQDGAYSTGELFF,TGCGCCAGCAGCCAAGATGGAGCGTACTCAACCGGGGAGCTGTTTTTT
.,.,TRBV25-1,TRBJ2-7,CASRGVLGGSYEQYF,TGTGCCAGCAGGGGGGTGTTAGGGGGAAGTTACGAGCAGTACTTC
.,.,TRBV29-1,TRBJ2-1,CSVNPYYRTYNEQFF,TGCAGCGTTAACCCGTACTACAGGACCTACAATGAGCAGTTCTTC
.,.,TRBV6-5,TRBJ2-7,CASSYGVAGRLGEQYF,TGTGCCAGCAGTTACGGGGTCGCGGGCCGCCTGGGCGAGCAGTACTTC
TRBD2,once,TRBV30,TRBJ2-2,CAWSVHVAGALELFF,TGTGCCTGGAGTGTACACGTGGCGGGAGCCCTGGAGCTGTTTTTT
.,.,TRBV28,TRBJ2-7,CASSNRNYMRTAYEQYF,TGTGCCAGCAGTAACCGCAATTATATGCGGACAGCCTACGAGCAGTACTTC
TRBD1,once,TRBV14,TRBJ2-7,CASTRDRGAYEQYF,TGTGCCAGCACCCGGGACAGGGGGGCCTACGAGCAGTACTTC
.,.,TRBV29-1,TRBJ1-1,CSAAGSTEAFF,TGCAGCGCAGCAGGGTCCACTGAAGCTTTCTTT
.,.,TRBV11-2,TRBJ2-7,CASSFQGRGYEQYF,TGTGCCAGCAGCTTCCAGGGGAGGGGCTACGAGCAGTACTTC
TRBD2,.,TRBV7-9,TRBJ2-1,CASSLARGAGAYNEQFF,TGTGCCAGCAGCTTAGCGCGAGGAGCGGGAGCCTACAATGAGCAGTTCTTC
TRBD2,.,TRBV28,TRBJ2-5,CASSFGLAEETQYF,TGTGCCAGCAGTTTTGGACTAGCTGAGGAGACCCAGTACTTC
TRBD1,.,TRBV4-1,TRBJ2-1,CASSQRDRIYNEQFF,TGCGCCAGCAGCCAAAGGGACAGGATTTACAATGAGCAGTTCTTC
.,.,TRBV5-6,TRBJ2-1,CASGGAGTYNEQFF,TGTGCCAGTGGGGGGGCCGGAACCTACAATGAGCAGTTCTTC
TRBD2,.,TRBV28,TRBJ2-1,CATHSKGTGTSGMRVGYNEQFF,TGTGCCACCCACTCGAAGGGAACCGGGACTAGCGGGATGAGGGTGGGTTACAATGAGCAGTTCTTC
.,.,TRBV19,TRBJ2-7,CASSMFGTSYEQYF,TGTGCCAGTAGTATGTTCGGTACCTCCTACGAGCAGTACTTC
TRBD1,.,TRBV11-2,TRBJ2-7,CASSLRDSYEQYF,TGTGCCAGCAGCCTCAGGGACAGCTACGAGCAGTACTTC
.,.,TRBV4-1,TRBJ1-5,CASSQGPDGTNQPQHF,TGCGCCAGCAGCCAAGGGCCGGACGGAACAAATCAGCCCCAGCATTTT
.,.,TRBV9,TRBJ2-1,CASSPLVPDEQFF,TGTGCCAGCAGCCCATTAGTACCCGATGAGCAGTTCTTC
.,.,TRBV15,TRBJ2-7,CATSQETASGEQYF,TGTGCCACCTCTCAGGAGACAGCATCGGGCGAGCAGTACTTC
.,.,TRBV6-4,TRBJ2-7,CASAAGQGQTYEQYF,TGTGCCAGCGCCGCCGGCCAGGGTCAGACCTACGAGCAGTACTTC
.,.,TRBV4-3,TRBJ2-1,CASSPERTHNEQFF,TGCGCCAGCAGCCCAGAAAGGACTCACAATGAGCAGTTCTTC
.,.,TRBV9,TRBJ1-3,CASSPHGGTTGPGNTIYF,TGTGCCAGCAGCCCACATGGAGGGACAACCGGCCCTGGAAACACCATATATTTT
TRBD1,.,TRBV27,TRBJ1-1,CASSPGQGASTEAFF,TGTGCCAGCAGTCCCGGACAGGGGGCTTCCACTGAAGCTTTCTTT
TRBD1,.,TRBV4-3,TRBJ2-5,CASSQDRDSQETQYF,TGCGCCAGCAGCCAAGACCGGGACAGCCAAGAGACCCAGTACTTC
.,.,TRBV28,TRBJ2-5,CASSLYLETQYF,TGTGCCAGCAGTTTATATTTGGAGACCCAGTACTTC
.,.,TRBV9,TRBJ1-2,CASSAPDQANYGYTF,TGTGCCAGCAGCGCGCCCGACCAAGCTAACTATGGCTACACCTTC
.,.,TRBV4-3,TRBJ1-5,CASSQVRRPQEPQHF,TGCGCCAGCAGCCAAGTTCGAAGGCCCCAGGAGCCCCAGCATTTT
.,.,TRBV5-4,TRBJ2-2,CASRAVREDTGELFF,TGTGCCAGCAGGGCTGTGAGGGAGGACACCGGGGAGCTGTTTTTT
.,.,TRBV4-2,TRBJ2-1,CASSLTSGPTLRYNEQFF,TGTGCCAGCAGCCTGACTTCGGGACCGACGCTTCGCTACAATGAGCAGTTCTTC
TRBD2,.,TRBV4-3,TRBJ2-1,CASSQDRGLGTSGLGEQFF,TGCGCCAGCAGCCAAGATAGGGGTCTAGGGACTAGCGGCTTAGGGGAGCAGTTCTTC
TRBD2,.,TRBV4-3,TRBJ2-7,CASSQDGRPGDEQYF,TGCGCCAGCAGCCAAGACGGGAGGCCCGGGGACGAGCAGTACTTC
.,.,TRBV19,TRBJ2-7,CASSIRGRYLGSYEQYF,TGTGCCAGTAGTATTCGGGGAAGGTATTTGGGTTCCTACGAGCAGTACTTC
.,.,TRBV2,TRBJ1-1,CASSPDILNTEAFF,TGTGCCAGCAGCCCGGACATACTGAACACTGAAGCTTTCTTT
.,.,TRBV7-9,TRBJ1-1,CASSRREQAFF,TGTGCCAGCAGCCGGAGAGAACAAGCTTTCTTT
.,.,TRBV5-8,TRBJ2-3,CASSSRGLAVTDTQYF,TGTGCCAGCAGTTCCAGGGGGCTAGCGGTCACAGATACGCAGTATTTT
TRBD2,.,TRBV9,TRBJ2-1,CASSPFRREGYNEQFF,TGTGCCAGCAGCCCCTTTAGGCGGGAGGGTTACAATGAGCAGTTCTTC
.,.,TRBV2,TRBJ1-1,CASNDRTQGSGTEAFF,TGTGCCAGCAACGACCGTACACAGGGATCGGGGACTGAAGCTTTCTTT
TRBD1,.,TRBV5-6,TRBJ1-2,CASRDVGSGTGYGYTF,TGTGCCAGCAGGGACGTGGGTTCCGGGACAGGATATGGCTACACCTTC
TRBD2,.,TRBV7-2,TRBJ2-1,CASSLRGGRAMNEQFF,TGTGCCAGCAGCTTAAGAGGCGGGAGGGCCATGAATGAGCAGTTCTTC
.,few,TRBV9,TRBJ2-7,CASSGASGGGEQYF,TGTGCCAGCAGCGGAGCTAGCGGAGGGGGCGAGCAGTACTTC
TRBD2,.,TRBV9,TRBJ2-1,CASSVTSVSYNEQFF,TGTGCCAGCAGCGTGACTAGCGTCTCCTACAATGAGCAGTTCTTC
.,.,TRBV7-9,TRBJ2-1,CASSSMASGNNEQFF,TGTGCCAGCAGCTCGATGGCGAGCGGAAACAATGAGCAGTTCTTC
.,.,TRBV27,TRBJ2-2,CASSFWDNTGELFF,TGTGCCAGCAGTTTTTGGGACAACACCGGGGAGCTGTTTTTT
.,.,TRBV9,TRBJ2-5,CASSVGGKEVFQETQYF,TGTGCCAGCAGCGTAGGCGGCAAGGAGGTTTTTCAAGAGACCCAGTACTTC
.,.,TRBV5-6,TRBJ1-2,CASSEGTSNYGYTF,TGTGCCAGCAGTGAGGGGACAAGTAACTATGGCTACACCTTC
.,.,TRBV15,TRBJ2-1,CATSRDTLSRYNEQFF,TGTGCCACCAGCAGAGACACCCTTTCCCGGTACAATGAGCAGTTCTTC
.,.,TRBV9,TRBJ2-3,CASSLERGHTQYF,TGTGCCAGCAGCTTGGAGAGGGGCCATACGCAGTATTTT
TRBD2,.,TRBV6-1,TRBJ2-7,CASSQTSGAYEQYF,TGTGCCAGCAGCCAAACTAGCGGGGCCTACGAGCAGTACTTC
.,.,TRBV7-9,TRBJ1-1,CASSPLRGLAEAFF,TGTGCCAGCAGCCCCCTCCGGGGGCTGGCTGAAGCTTTCTTT
.,.,TRBV7-9,TRBJ1-1,CASSPLYAEAFF,TGTGCCAGCAGCCCTCTTTACGCTGAAGCTTTCTTT
.,.,TRBV6-1,TRBJ1-1,CASSGEQKTMNTEAFF,TGTGCCAGCAGTGGGGAACAGAAGACCATGAACACTGAAGCTTTCTTT